The source of this T cell receptor beta chain is a study of cytomegalovirus exposure and HLA in healthy donors. Study-wide context: Sequencing of some 190 million T cells in an earlier analysis found roughly 120 million unique TCR beta sequences.

Study findings and constraints: One variant, a missense change in DCLRE1C, was linked in a later analysis to TCR beta V- and J-gene trimming. In vitro testing confirmed three CMV-associated chains as specific for CMV antigens.

Amplification used 60 Vbeta primers and 13 Jbeta primers. Using immunoSEQ multiplex PCR, the repertoire was profiled, and TCRdb retains in-frame clones only, with some absent. The sample carries roughly 130,000 clones, about 80% recorded once. As for this clone: Its antigen is still unknown.

This donor has no recorded CMV serostatus. The CDR3 runs to 15 residues. Trimming pared 2 bases from V and 3 bases from J, leaving 13 bases between. CDR1 is MNHEY and CDR2 is SVGAGI in the germline V gene. Sequences were obtained from PBMCs. This clonotype was obtained from a human donor in good health. The gene calls are TRBV6-5 and TRBJ1-2; D is possibly TRBD1 (6 bases). CDR3 nucleotides: TGTGCCAGCAGTTACAAGGGCAGGGGACACTATGGCTACACCTTC. Translated: CASSYKGRGHYGYTF.